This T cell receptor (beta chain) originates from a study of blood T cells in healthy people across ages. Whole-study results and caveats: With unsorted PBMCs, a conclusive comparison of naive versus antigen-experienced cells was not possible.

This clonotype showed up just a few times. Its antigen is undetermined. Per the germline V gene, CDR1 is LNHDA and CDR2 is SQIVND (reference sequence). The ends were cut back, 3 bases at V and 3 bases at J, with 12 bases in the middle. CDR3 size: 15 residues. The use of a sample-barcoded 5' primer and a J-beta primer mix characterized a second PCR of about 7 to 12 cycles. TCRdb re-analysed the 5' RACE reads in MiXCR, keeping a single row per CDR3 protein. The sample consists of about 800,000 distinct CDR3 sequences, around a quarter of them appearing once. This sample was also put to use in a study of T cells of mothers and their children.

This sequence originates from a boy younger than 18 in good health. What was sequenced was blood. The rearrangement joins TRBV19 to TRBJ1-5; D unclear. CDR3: CASSILGSINQPQHF. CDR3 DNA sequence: TGTGCCAGTAGTATCCTCGGTTCTATCAATCAGCCCCAGCATTTT.